This entry lists 2 T cell receptor beta chains sequenced from one sample in a study of cytomegalovirus exposure and HLA in healthy donors. The PCR contained 60 Vbeta and 13 Jbeta primers. The data were produced by immunoSEQ multiplex PCR, yet TCRdb's version contains in-frame clones alone and is incomplete. There are about 130,000 clones in the sample; around three quarters occur only once, and around 1.9% lies in the top ten. The source material was PBMCs. The receptors come from a woman aged 45-59 years in good health and CMV-seronegative.

This clone was counted between two and nine times. V and J are TRBV5-1 and TRBJ2-2; 8 positions match TRBD1. The CDR3 is 15 residues long. Germline loops: CDR1 SGHRS, CDR2 YFSETQ. The V segment lost 1 base and the J segment 3 bases; nucleotides outside the gene matches: 2. For the CDR3, the DNA is TGCGCCAGCAGCTTGTTGACAGGGGACACCGGGGAGCTGTTTTTT. The encoded protein is CASSLLTGDTGELFF.

CDR3 nucleotide sequence: TGCGCCAGCAGCCAAAAGCGGGGGGGTGGCTACACCTTC. It translates to CASSQKRGGGYTF. The rearrangement joins TRBV4-3 to TRBJ1-2, with a weak D call TRBD1 (5 bases). Trimming left V 2 bases short and J 7 bases short, with 11 bases between. Germline CDR1 is LGHNA and CDR2 is YSLEER. The CDR3 extends over 13 amino acids.